This entry lists 31 T cell receptor beta chains sequenced from one sample in a study of blood T cell repertoires in COVID-19. Method: immunoSEQ multiplex PCR; TCRdb's copy keeps in-frame clones and lacks some. The repertoire holds 250,000 to 350,000 clones, about 90% seen once, with about 2% in the top ten. Sequenced sample: peripheral blood. The receptors originated from a man aged 18 to 30 with active or convalescent COVID-19.

The CDR3: CSVGAYNEQFF. DNA of the CDR3: TGCAGCGTTGGGGCATACAATGAGCAGTTCTTC. The chain is built from TRBV29-1 and TRBJ2-1; D gene ambiguous. V lost 4 bases and J lost 4, with 5 bases in between. The CDR3 sequence is 11 residues long. Germline CDR1 reads SQVTM; CDR2 reads ANQGSEA.

The chain uses TRBV28 and TRBJ2-7, with TRBD2 matching over 9 bases. With V trimmed by 6 bases and J by 4 bases, 10 bases remained unmatched. This CDR3 comprises 15 residues. CDR1 MDHEN and CDR2 SYDVKM come from the germline V gene. CDR3: CASSQSSGTAYEQYF. CDR3 DNA: TGTGCCAGCAGCCAATCTAGCGGGACGGCTTACGAGCAGTACTTC.

The rearrangement joins TRBV6-5 to TRBJ2-7, with 10 nucleotides matching TRBD2. V shed 5 bases and J 1 base; nucleotides not matched to a gene: 5. The CDR3 spans 15 residues. Germline CDR1 reads MNHEY; CDR2 reads SVGAGI. DNA of the CDR3: TGTGCCAGCAGTAGCACTAGCGGGATTTCCTACGAGCAGTACTTC. Residues: CASSSTSGISYEQYF.

A single count supports this clone. The chain uses TRBV9 and TRBJ2-1; 8 bases line up with TRBD2. Trimming removed 2 bases from V and 4 bases from J; junction bases left unmatched: 5. The germline V gene encodes CDR1 SGDLS and CDR2 YYNGEE. This CDR3 has 15 amino acids. CDR3 nucleotides: TGTGCCAGCAGCGTCGGGGGGGCCGAGTACAATGAGCAGTTCTTC. Its translation is CASSVGGAEYNEQFF.

This chain links TRBV29-1 with TRBJ2-1; 16 bases align to TRBD2. The CDR3 runs to 17 residues. Germline loops: CDR1 SQVTM, CDR2 ANQGSEA. J lost 7 bases, V lost 7 bases, and 13 bases had no gene match. Here the CDR3 reads CSAGRGLAGGPSNEQFF. CDR3 coding DNA: TGCAGCGCCGGTCGGGGACTAGCGGGAGGGCCGAGTAATGAGCAGTTCTTC.

The J gene is TRBJ2-1, the V gene TRBV4-3; D not resolved. The CDR3 is 16 residues long. The germline V gene has CDR1 LGHNA and CDR2 YSLEER. V lost 5 bases to trimming and J lost 6 bases, with 20 bases between them. CDR3 bases: TGCGCCAGCAGCGCAAGACATTGGTCTCGAAGCAATGAGCAGTTCTTC. It is translated as CASSARHWSRSNEQFF.

The chain employs TRBV4-1 and TRBJ1-2; no clear D. CDR1 is MGHRA and CDR2 is YSYEKL in the germline V gene. The CDR3 has 15 residues. The V end lost 1 base, the J end lost 8 bases, and 17 bases lay between the germline ends. This CDR3 reads CASSQGWGALGGYTF. CDR3 bases: TGCGCCAGCAGCCAAGGTTGGGGAGCCTTGGGGGGCTACACCTTC.

The chain employs TRBV15 and TRBJ1-6, with 7 bases fitting TRBD1. CDR3 length equals 15 residues. V lost 0 bases to trimming and J lost 9 bases; unmatched junction nucleotides: 5. The germline V gene has CDR1 LNHNV and CDR2 YYDKDF (reference sequence). The CDR3 protein is CATSRDKGALSPLHF. The CDR3 DNA follows: TGTGCCACCAGCAGAGATAAGGGGGCACTTTCACCCCTCCACTTT.

This rearrangement joins TRBV11-2 to TRBJ2-7; a possible D gene is TRBD2 (6 bases). The germline gives CDR1 SGHAT, CDR2 FQNNGV. The CDR3 contains 16 residues. The V end was cut by 0 bases, the J end by 4 bases, with 16 bases between. The DNA of the CDR3 is TGTGCCAGCAGCTTAGAGTCGGGAGTACGGGTATACGAGCAGTACTTC. Amino acids: CASSLESGVRVYEQYF.

In DNA, the CDR3 is TGTGCCAGTGCCGGGACAGGGAATGAAAAACTGTTTTTT. The encoded protein is CASAGTGNEKLFF. The genes are TRBV6-4 and TRBJ1-4; 9 bases agree with TRBD1. V gave up 9 bases and J gave up 5 bases; unmatched junction bases: 4. The CDR3 totals 13 residues. Germline CDR1 is MRHNA and CDR2 is SNTAGT.

The chain carries TRBV28 and TRBJ2-1; 8 bases fit TRBD2. This CDR3 is built from 17 residues. Trimming took 2 bases from V and 3 from J; bases not matched to a gene: 9. Germline V gene sequence: CDR1 MDHEN, CDR2 SYDVKM. The chain's CDR3 is CASSLRSGLAGYNEQFF. CDR3 bases: TGTGCCAGCAGTTTACGGTCCGGGCTAGCGGGCTACAATGAGCAGTTCTTC. Filled out from reference TRBV28 and TRBJ2-1, the complete variable domain reads DVKVTQSSRYLVKRTGEKVFLECVQDMDHENMFWYRQDPGLGLRLIYFSYDVKMKEKGDIPEGYSVSREKKERFSLILESASTNQTSMYLCASSLRSGLAGYNEQFFGPGTRLTVL.

The chain carries TRBV6-6 and TRBJ1-2, with D unclear. Germline CDR1 is MNHNY and CDR2 is SVGAGI (reference sequence). The CDR3 sequence is 15 residues long. Trimming left V 0 bases short and J 1 base short, with 9 bases between. CDR3 in DNA: TGTGCCAGCAGTTACTCGGAGATGTATAACTATGGCTACACCTTC. It translates to CASSYSEMYNYGYTF.

The chain links TRBV2 to TRBJ2-5; D perhaps matches TRBD2 (5 bases). CDR1 and CDR2 from the germline V gene are SNHLY and FYNNEI. Trimming took off 7 bases at V and 1 base at J, with 10 bases between the two ends. This CDR3 is 13 amino acids long. CDR3 in DNA: TGTGCCAGCATGAGCGGACCCCAAGAGACCCAGTACTTC. This translates into CASMSGPQETQYF.

The chain carries TRBV27 and TRBJ2-7; D is unresolved. This CDR3 has 13 residues. Trimming removed 5 bases at V and 7 bases at J, with 15 bases between. Germline V gives CDR1 MNHEY, CDR2 SMNVEV (reference sequence). The DNA of the CDR3 is TGTGCCAGCAGTATGACACCCTTGTGGGAGCAGTACTTC. This encodes CASSMTPLWEQYF.

V is TRBV6-6 and J is TRBJ2-7; 9 nucleotides agree with TRBD1. Germline CDR1 reads MNHNY; CDR2 reads SVGAGI (reference sequence). V was pared by 5 bases and J by 5 bases, with 7 bases of the junction left unmatched. The CDR3 length is 14 residues. CDR3 in DNA: TGTGCCAGCAGTCTGACAGGGGGTTTGCACGAGCAGTACTTC. It encodes CASSLTGGLHEQYF.

The chain couples TRBV5-1 to TRBJ2-3, with 7 bases lining up with TRBD1. The CDR3 is 17 amino acids. Trimming took 0 bases from V and 0 from J; bases not matched to a gene: 7. Germline V gives CDR1 SGHRS, CDR2 YFSETQ. This chain's CDR3 is CASSLAGTALSTDTQYF. The CDR3 DNA follows: TGCGCCAGCAGCTTGGCGGGGACAGCCCTAAGCACAGATACGCAGTATTTT.

The chain carries TRBV19 and TRBJ1-4; TRBD1 matches at 10 bases. Germline CDR1 is LNHDA and CDR2 is SQIVND (reference sequence). J lost 7 bases, V lost 3 bases, and 5 bases had no gene match. The CDR3 is 15 residues long. The CDR3 DNA reads as TGTGCCAGTAGTATTTTCGGGACAGGGGCTGAAAAACTGTTTTTT. This sequence encodes CASSIFGTGAEKLFF. The full variable domain, rest sourced from reference TRBV19 and TRBJ1-4, is DGGITQSPKYLFRKEGQNVTLSCEQNLNHDAMYWYRQDPGQGLRLIYYSQIVNDFQKGDIAEGYSVSREKKESFPLTVTSAQKNPTAFYLCASSIFGTGAEKLFFGSGTQLSVL.

CDR3 bases: TGTGCCAGCAGCGCCCCTCAGGGGTTAGTCTACGAGCAGTACTTC. Translating it yields CASSAPQGLVYEQYF. The chain uses TRBV7-8 and TRBJ2-7; a weak D match, TRBD1 (6 bases). CDR1 is SGHVS and CDR2 is FQNEAQ in the germline V gene. This CDR3 comprises 15 residues. V was cut by 5 bases and J by 3 bases, with 17 bases left in between.

This clone showed up just a few times. The chain links TRBV27 to TRBJ2-1, with TRBD2 matching over 10 bases. Germline assignment: CDR1 MNHEY and CDR2 SMNVEV (reference sequence). J gave up 8 bases and V 5 bases, and 6 bases lay outside the gene matches. This CDR3 has 14 amino acids. CDR3 nucleotides: TGTGCCAGCAGTCAAGCGGGAGGGCGTCATGAGCAGTTCTTC. It yields the protein CASSQAGGRHEQFF.

The chain carries TRBV7-8 and TRBJ1-5; TRBD1 might be the D (6 bases). Between the trimmed V and J ends, which lost 5 bases and 2 bases, there was a span of 16 bases. CDR3 length: 16 residues. Germline CDR1 SGHVS, CDR2 FQNEAQ. The chain's CDR3 is CASSPYRQVRNQPQHF. The CDR3 region has the DNA TGTGCCAGCAGCCCATATAGACAGGTTCGCAATCAGCCCCAGCATTTT.

The V and J genes are TRBV6-5 and TRBJ2-7; TRBD1 aligns across 7 bases. CDR3 length: 15 amino acids. Looked up from germline, CDR1 is MNHEY and CDR2 is SVGAGI. The trim removed 5 bases at V and 3 bases at J, leaving 10 bases unmatched. The DNA of the CDR3 is TGTGCCAGCAGTCTACGCCCAGACAGGGACTACGAGCAGTACTTC. As protein: CASSLRPDRDYEQYF.

In its sample, this clone was seen a few times. The chain uses TRBV11-2 and TRBJ1-2, with TRBD1 matching over 8 bases. Per the germline V gene, CDR1 is SGHAT and CDR2 is FQNNGV. With 0 bases clipped from V and 10 bases from J, the junction kept 7 bases outside the gene matches. This CDR3 spans 14 amino acids. The CDR3 loop is CASSLDPGQVVYTF. Here the CDR3 DNA reads TGTGCCAGCAGCTTAGATCCGGGACAGGTTGTCTACACCTTC.

This sequence joins TRBV29-1 and TRBJ2-7; the match to TRBD2 covers 7 bases. V lost 5 bases and J lost 2; bases outside the gene matches: 3. Germline CDR1 SQVTM, CDR2 ANQGSEA. This CDR3 comprises 12 residues. CDR3 region: CSVWEGTYEQYF. The CDR3 DNA is TGCAGCGTTTGGGAGGGAACCTACGAGCAGTACTTC.

CDR3 loop: CASSTFTGTEAFF. The CDR3 DNA is TGTGCCAGCAGCACTTTTACAGGTACTGAAGCTTTCTTT. The chain joins TRBV12-3 or TRBV12-4 to TRBJ1-1, with D possibly TRBD1 on 5 matching bases. Trimming removed 6 bases at V and 5 bases at J, with 13 bases between. This CDR3 has 13 residues.

The chain employs TRBV7-2 and TRBJ2-2, with 12 positions matching TRBD2. Germline V lookup: CDR1 SGHTA, CDR2 FQGNSA. This CDR3 is 15 amino acids long. J lost 5 bases, V lost 7 bases, and 5 bases had no gene match. This chain's CDR3 is CASISGLAGTGELFF. The CDR3 DNA reads as TGTGCCAGCATCTCCGGACTAGCGGGGACCGGGGAGCTGTTTTTT.

The chain uses TRBV6-5 and TRBJ2-1; 9 positions agree with TRBD2. The CDR3 extends over 16 amino acids. CDR1 is MNHEY, CDR2 SVGAGI, per germline. The V segment lost 2 bases and the J segment 1 base; nucleotides outside the gene matches: 3. CDR3 loop: CASSYIAGASYNEQFF. The CDR3 DNA reads as TGTGCCAGCAGTTACATAGCGGGAGCATCCTACAATGAGCAGTTCTTC.

The sample holds one count of this clone. The V call is TRBV5-1, the J call TRBJ1-1; 7 bases match TRBD1. Germline loops: CDR1 SGHRS, CDR2 YFSETQ. The V gene end was trimmed by 4 bases and the J gene end by 4 bases; junction bases not matched to a gene: 7. This CDR3 comprises 14 residues. The CDR3 sequence is CASSPRQGITEAFF. CDR3 coding DNA: TGCGCCAGCAGCCCTCGACAGGGTATCACTGAAGCTTTCTTT.

The rearrangement links TRBV9 to TRBJ2-5, with TRBD2 identical over 11 bases. After removal of 4 bases from V and 1 base from J, the junction contained 6 bases not matched to a gene. This CDR3 contains 16 residues. Germline-derived CDR1 and CDR2 are SGDLS and YYNGEE. The CDR3 loop is CASSKGTSGLQETQYF. The CDR3, as DNA: TGTGCCAGCAGCAAAGGGACTAGCGGACTCCAAGAGACCCAGTACTTC.

The chain uses TRBV29-1 and TRBJ2-7; D remains ambiguous. The CDR3 has 11 residues. Deletions cut 4 bases from V and 2 bases from J, with 6 bases between. Germline V gene data show CDR1 as SQVTM and CDR2 as ANQGSEA. The CDR3 sequence: CSVVQTYEQYF. The CDR3 DNA follows: TGCAGCGTTGTGCAGACCTACGAGCAGTACTTC.

V and J are TRBV2 and TRBJ1-2; 9 bases are shared with TRBD1. V was clipped by 1 base and J by 1 base; unmatched bases: 4. The CDR3 loop spans 16 amino acids. The germline gives CDR1 SNHLY, CDR2 FYNNEI. The DNA for the CDR3 is TGTGCCAGCAGTGAAGAGGGGACAGGGAATAACTATGGCTACACCTTC. This sequence encodes CASSEEGTGNNYGYTF.

CDR3: CASSLGSGELFF. The CDR3 DNA reads TGTGCCAGCAGTTTGGGCAGCGGGGAGCTGTTTTTT. The J gene is TRBJ2-2, the V gene TRBV27; D is unresolved. Germline CDR1 is MNHEY and CDR2 is SMNVEV (reference sequence). The CDR3 spans 12 residues. V lost 3 bases and J 7 bases, leaving 6 bases between the germline ends.